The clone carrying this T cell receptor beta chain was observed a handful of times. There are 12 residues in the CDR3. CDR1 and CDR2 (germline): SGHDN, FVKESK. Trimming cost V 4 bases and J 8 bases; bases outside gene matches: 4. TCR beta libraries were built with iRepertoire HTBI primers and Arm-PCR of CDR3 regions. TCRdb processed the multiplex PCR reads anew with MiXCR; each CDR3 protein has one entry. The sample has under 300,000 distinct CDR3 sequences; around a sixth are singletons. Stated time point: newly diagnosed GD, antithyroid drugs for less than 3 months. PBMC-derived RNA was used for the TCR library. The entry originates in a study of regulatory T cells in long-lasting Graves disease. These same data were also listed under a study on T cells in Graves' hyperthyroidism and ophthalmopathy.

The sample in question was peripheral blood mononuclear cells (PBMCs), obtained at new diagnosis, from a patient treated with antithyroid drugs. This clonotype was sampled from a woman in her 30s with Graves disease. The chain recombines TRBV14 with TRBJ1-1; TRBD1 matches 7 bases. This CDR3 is CASSPGTAEAFF. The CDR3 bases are TGTGCCAGCAGCCCCGGGACAGCAGAAGCTTTCTTT.